Listed below are T cell receptor beta chains from one sample, sequenced in a study of CD8 T cells in Susac syndrome. TCRdb reprocessed the immunoSEQ multiplex PCR reads with MiXCR, giving one entry per CDR3 protein. Of over 140,000 distinct CDR3 sequences in the sample, 95% are singletons; the top ten hold 0.14%. Sequencing was performed on CD4+ T cells from PBMCs. The source is a human donor with Susac syndrome. Each CDR3 is given with its conserved first and last residue. A D gene is named only where the DNA matches it firmly. A row's size may be missing; if present it is once, few, many or a size class.

TRBJ2-6 - TRBV5-1 TRBD2 17 CASRLGGLRSGANVLTF
TRBJ1-2 - TRBV29-1 - 12 CSVAGANYGYTF
TRBJ1-2 - TRBV30 - 11 CAWSRVYGYTF
TRBJ2-6 - TRBV2 - 16 CASIPRAPSGANVLTF
TRBJ2-3 - TRBV12-3/TRBV12-4 - 14 CASTRDSRLDTQYF
TRBJ2-3 - TRBV28 - 15 CASRLTGSSTDTQYF
TRBJ2-3 few TRBV4-1 - 14 CASSRLYSTDTQYF
TRBJ2-1 - TRBV29-1 TRBD2 14 CSVGERGGHNEQFF
TRBJ1-4 - TRBV20-1 TRBD1 14 CSAPTQGISEKLFF
TRBJ2-2 - TRBV7-9 - 14 CASSLEGIGGELFF
TRBJ2-3 - TRBV12-3/TRBV12-4 TRBD2 15 CASSRLAGSTDTQYF
TRBJ1-2 - TRBV5-1 TRBD1 14 CASSVGQINYGYTF
TRBJ2-1 few TRBV6-2/TRBV6-3 - 11 CASSYWGKQFF
TRBJ2-5 - TRBV2 TRBD1 13 CASLQGVRETQYF
TRBJ1-6 - TRBV9 TRBD1 15 CASSEGQGANSPLHF
TRBJ1-1 - TRBV29-1 - 11 CSVEEVAEAFF
TRBJ1-2 - TRBV7-2 - 12 CASRPAGYGYTF
TRBJ1-5 - TRBV20-1 - 15 CSAVSGGVGNQPQHF
TRBJ1-2 - TRBV18 TRBD1 14 CASSPGQGVNGYTF
TRBJ2-7 - TRBV15 - 15 CATSRDNAISTKQYF
TRBJ2-1 - TRBV6-4 TRBD2 14 CASSPSGEIREQFF
TRBJ2-7 - TRBV2 TRBD2 14 CASSGQRGTFEQYF
TRBJ2-3 - TRBV20-1 - 13 CSAQTDRTDTQYF
TRBJ2-3 - TRBV4-2 TRBD2 16 CASSQGSGGGTDTQYF
TRBJ2-4 - TRBV20-1 TRBD1 13 CSVRTGFKNIQYF
TRBJ2-1 - TRBV12-3/TRBV12-4 TRBD2 18 CASSFGVLAGGVGNEQFF
TRBJ2-3 - TRBV20-1 - 15 CSASRGPPNTDTQYF
TRBJ2-4 - TRBV30 - 13 CAWSGGGKNIQYF
TRBJ1-1 - TRBV6-2/TRBV6-3 - 14 CASSYFQIYTEAFF
TRBJ2-6 - TRBV29-1 - 13 CSVRPPGANVLTF
TRBJ1-1 - TRBV30 - 13 CAWSVRVQGEAFF
TRBJ2-7 once TRBV20-1 TRBD2 16 CSARDLRLAGIYEQYF
TRBJ1-1 - TRBV5-6 - 15 CASSPKDLMNTEAFF
TRBJ2-2 - TRBV7-9 - 13 CASSLDQYGELFF
TRBJ2-7 - TRBV7-9 - 14 CASSNPGPSYEQYF
TRBJ2-1 - TRBV5-1 TRBD2 15 CASSLWLAADNEQFF
TRBJ2-5 - TRBV3-1 - 15 CASSHWTLGDETQYF
TRBJ2-5 - TRBV12-3/TRBV12-4 TRBD1 15 CASSQGTGSWETQYF
TRBJ2-5 - TRBV29-1 - 20 CSVPVGRTGVIGEAQETQYF
TRBJ2-7 - TRBV20-1 TRBD2 14 CSAKGLAGDHEQYF
TRBJ1-1 - TRBV5-1 - 15 CASSLSFRGNTEAFF
TRBJ2-5 - TRBV6-5 - 18 CASSYSTRDVGYKETQYF
TRBJ1-1 - TRBV20-1 - 15 CSASPPTEARTEAFF
TRBJ1-2 - TRBV5-6 - 14 CASSRGTAYYGYTF
TRBJ2-1 - TRBV5-1 - 13 CASSLGANNEQFF
TRBJ1-6 - TRBV5-4 - 13 CASSYGNGAPLHF
TRBJ1-2 once TRBV5-1 - 17 CASSLAGGYLEGYGYTF
TRBJ1-2 - TRBV5-6 - 11 CASTREDGYTF
TRBJ1-2 - TRBV30 TRBD1 13 CACSGQVFYGYTF
TRBJ1-6 - TRBV19 - 15 CASSDSQGWDSPLHF
TRBJ1-5 - TRBV23-1 - 16 CASSQSWARSNQPQHF
TRBJ1-2 once TRBV30 - 13 CAWTGLKGDGYTF
TRBJ1-2 - TRBV12-3/TRBV12-4 TRBD1 14 CASSSGTGVGGYTF
TRBJ1-5 - TRBV20-1 TRBD1 15 CSASPGTGENQPQHF
TRBJ2-7 - TRBV6-1 - 13 CASSENPSYEQYF
TRBJ1-1 - TRBV12-3/TRBV12-4 TRBD1 15 CASSTDNRGGTEAFF
TRBJ2-2 once TRBV24-1 - 13 CATSEEVTGELFF
TRBJ1-6 - TRBV29-1 TRBD1 13 CSVADRGDSPLHF
TRBJ2-5 - TRBV7-2 - 12 CASSLNRGSQYF